This TCR beta chain was sequenced during a study of cytomegalovirus exposure and HLA in healthy donors. On this clone: Mismatch with germline at one junction end may stem from a read error.

CDR3 length: 14 amino acids. Germline assignment: CDR1 SGHTA and CDR2 FQGNSA. PCR employed 60 Vbeta and 13 Jbeta primers. Here immunoSEQ multiplex PCR was the method, and the copy in TCRdb shows in-frame clones only, minus some. The sample consists of more than 110,000 clones, roughly 77% of them appearing once. The source is a woman aged 25 to 39 in good health and CMV-seronegative. The chain employs TRBV7-2 and TRBJ2-4; D not resolved. The sequencing input was PBMCs. The CDR3 sequence: CASSLGGDQNVQYF. For the CDR3, the DNA is TGTGCCAGCAGCTTAGGAGGCGACCAAAACGTTCAGTACTTC.